Described below is a single T cell receptor beta chain sequence and its context. The CDR3 loop spans 11 amino acids. This table comes from immunoSEQ multiplex PCR, and its TCRdb copy is limited to in-frame clones, with some not included. Here the sample spans roughly 92,000 clones, about 84% being singletons. The data derive from a study of OX40 agonist ivuxolimab in advanced cancers. Study background: Hepatocellular carcinoma, melanoma, renal cell or head and neck cancer affected the dose-escalation patients. Prior checkpoint blockade (anti-PD-1, anti-PD-L1 or anti-CTLA-4) was permitted; less than 45% had it.

The chain couples TRBV21-1 to TRBJ2-1. TRBV21-1 is a pseudogene. The material was CD4+ or CD8+ T cells sorted from blood, obtained in a trial of the OX40 agonist ivuxolimab. The sequence was obtained from an adult with an advanced solid tumor such as melanoma, head and neck, liver or kidney cancer. The CDR3 bases are TGTGCCAGCAGCAAAGGGAATGAGCAGTTCTTC. Translation: CASSKGNEQFF.